Each of the 16 T cell receptor beta chains below was sequenced from the same sample in a study of T cell repertoires in cytomegalovirus infection. TCRdb called the reads again in MiXCR, with one record for every CDR3 protein. The repertoire has about 310,000 distinct CDR3 sequences, roughly 17% of them found once; the top ten carry more than 10%. Sequencing used PBMCs. These receptors came from a human donor in good health (CMV status not recorded). Some clones in this sample may be carry-over from other donors' samples.

This rearrangement joins TRBV10-3 to TRBJ1-5, with D hard to call. This CDR3 comprises 16 residues. The germline gives CDR1 ENHRY, CDR2 SYGVKD. The germline V and J ends were trimmed by 0 bases and 4 bases, with 13 bases remaining between them. The DNA for the CDR3 is TGTGCCATCAGTGAGTCCGACCGAACTCCGAATCAGCCCCAGCATTTT. Translation gives CAISESDRTPNQPQHF.

This clonotype was recorded many times. This chain uses TRBV24-1 with TRBJ2-3; TRBD1 is a possible D gene (7 bases). Germline CDR1 and CDR2: KGHDR and SFDVKD. Between the trimmed V and J ends, which lost 5 bases and 2 bases, there was a span of 28 bases. The CDR3 runs 20 residues. Here the CDR3 DNA reads TGTGCCACCAGTGCTCCTCCGGGACAGCCCAACGCGGGGTCCACAGATACGCAGTATTTT. Its translation: CATSAPPGQPNAGSTDTQYF.

This clonotype was picked up a small number of times. The chain uses TRBV4-1 and TRBJ2-5, with unresolved D. Trimming removed 4 bases from V and 1 base from J, with 10 bases in between. CDR3 length: 14 residues. Germline-derived CDR1 and CDR2 are MGHRA and YSYEKL. The CDR3 DNA is TGCGCCAGCAGCCTTGGGTCTAGCCAAGAGACCCAGTACTTC. Translated, it gives CASSLGSSQETQYF.

The rearrangement links TRBV4-2 to TRBJ2-5; 16 nucleotides agree with TRBD2. This CDR3 has 16 residues. The germline CDR1 and CDR2 sequences are LGHNA and YNFKEQ. The junction had 3 bases not matched to a gene; V was cut back by 4 bases and J by 4 bases. CDR3 in DNA: TGTGCCAGCAGCCGGGGACTAGCGGGGGGGAGAGAGACCCAGTACTTC. This sequence encodes CASSRGLAGGRETQYF.

The V gene is TRBV4-3, the J gene TRBJ2-5, with a weak D call TRBD2 (7 bases). The CDR3 loop spans 17 amino acids. Trimming stripped 1 base from V and 1 base from J, with 16 bases between. Germline assignment: CDR1 LGHNA and CDR2 YSLEER. The CDR3 DNA is TGCGCCAGCAGCCAAGGTGTAGGGGGGGGTCTCCAAGAGACCCAGTACTTC. This codes for CASSQGVGGGLQETQYF.

This clonotype was counted only a few times. The chain links TRBV2 to TRBJ2-7; 10 bases match TRBD1. Losses at the gene ends were 3 bases for V and 4 bases for J; bases not matched to a gene: 3. The CDR3 has 14 residues. Germline loops: CDR1 SNHLY, CDR2 FYNNEI. The CDR3 DNA reads TGTGCCAGCAGTGACGGGACAGGGGATTACGAGCAGTACTTC. Residues: CASSDGTGDYEQYF.

Only a few counts were recorded for this clonotype. The rearrangement links TRBV6-1 to TRBJ2-1; no definite D call. The V and J ends lost 6 bases and 7 bases respectively, with 22 bases between them. Germline V CDR1 and CDR2: MNHNS, SASEGT. This CDR3 is built from 16 residues. The CDR3 bases are TGTGCCAGCAGGAGGTTATTAGGGTTCCCACAAAATGAGCAGTTCTTC. Its protein is CASRRLLGFPQNEQFF.

This clonotype has a count of ten or more. The chain combines TRBV7-2 with TRBJ2-7; 8 positions match TRBD1. Looked up from germline, CDR1 is SGHTA and CDR2 is FQGNSA. The CDR3 loop spans 15 amino acids. Trimming removed 6 bases from V and 1 base from J; junction bases left unmatched: 8. In DNA, the CDR3 is TGTGCCAGCAGGAACCCGACAGGGGCTTCCTACGAGCAGTACTTC. Protein product: CASRNPTGASYEQYF.

This clonotype occurred a few times. V gene TRBV5-1 combines with J gene TRBJ2-7; D unresolved. Germline V gene data show CDR1 as SGHRS and CDR2 as YFSETQ. V gave up 0 bases and J gave up 1 base, with 14 bases separating them. This CDR3 comprises 16 residues. The DNA for the CDR3 is TGCGCCAGCAGCTTGGTACCCGGGTTGGGGTCCTACGAGCAGTACTTC. Protein: CASSLVPGLGSYEQYF. The full variable domain, with the rest looked up from reference TRBV5-1 and TRBJ2-7, is KAGVTQTPRYLIKTRGQQVTLSCSPISGHRSVSWYQQTPGQGLQFLFEYFSETQRNKGNFPGRFSGRQFSNSRSEMNVSTLELGDSALYLCASSLVPGLGSYEQYFGPGTRLTVT.

The chain uses TRBV28 and TRBJ2-7; TRBD1 matches at 9 bases. Germline V lookup: CDR1 MDHEN, CDR2 SYDVKM. The CDR3 covers 15 residues. V gave up 6 bases and J gave up 5 bases; unmatched junction bases: 11. CDR3 sequence: CASRYTGGAKDEQYF. The CDR3 nucleotides read TGTGCCAGCAGATACACAGGGGGCGCCAAGGACGAGCAGTACTTC. The full variable domain, with the rest looked up from reference TRBV28 and TRBJ2-7, is DVKVTQSSRYLVKRTGEKVFLECVQDMDHENMFWYRQDPGLGLRLIYFSYDVKMKEKGDIPEGYSVSREKKERFSLILESASTNQTSMYLCASRYTGGAKDEQYFGPGTRLTVT.

This chain joins TRBV5-6 and TRBJ1-1, with 8 bases lining up with TRBD1. V lost 5 bases to trimming and J lost 5 bases; unmatched junction nucleotides: 23. CDR3 length: 19 residues. Germline V gene data show CDR1 as SGHDT and CDR2 as YYEEEE. In DNA form, the CDR3 reads TGTGCCAGCAGGTATCGGGTTAGTGGTGCTAGCAGGGGGCTTACTGAAGCTTTCTTT. It translates to CASRYRVSGASRGLTEAFF.

The chain is built from TRBV6-5 and TRBJ1-4; D gene uncertain. Germline CDR1 is MNHEY and CDR2 is SVGAGI. The CDR3 totals 16 residues. Trimming shortened V by 0 bases and J by 6 bases, and 14 bases separated the two germline ends. The CDR3 sequence: CASSYSASRVYEKLFF. In DNA, the CDR3 is TGTGCCAGCAGTTACTCAGCATCGCGGGTGTATGAAAAACTGTTTTTT.

This clonotype appeared many times. The genes are TRBV12-3 or TRBV12-4 and TRBJ1-2; D remains unclear. V was trimmed by 11 bases and J by 5 bases, leaving 15 bases between them. This CDR3 spans 12 amino acids. The CDR3 DNA sequence: TGTGCCTCTGGGGAAATGGTATATGGCTACACCTTC. Translating it yields CASGEMVYGYTF.

This clonotype showed up many times. This sequence joins TRBV28 and TRBJ1-5, with 8 bases fitting TRBD1. Germline CDR1 reads MDHEN; CDR2 reads SYDVKM. The V gene end was trimmed by 6 bases and the J gene end by 2 bases; junction bases not matched to a gene: 9. The CDR3 totals 16 residues. The CDR3 region has the DNA TGTGCCAGCAGACCCGACAGGGGAGGAGGCAATCAGCCCCAGCATTTT. Translation: CASRPDRGGGNQPQHF.

This clonotype was seen just once. The V call is TRBV7-3, the J call TRBJ1-6; TRBD1 matches 7 bases. CDR1 and CDR2 (germline): SGHTA, FQGTGA. This CDR3 has 13 residues. Trimming took 6 bases from V and 10 from J; bases not matched to a gene: 6. CDR3 DNA sequence: TGTGCCAGCAGTGGACAGGTTCGCTCACCCCTCCACTTT. This encodes CASSGQVRSPLHF.

This chain joins TRBV6-5 and TRBJ2-7; D is unclear. This CDR3 has 13 amino acids. The germline gives CDR1 MNHEY, CDR2 SVGAGI. The V end lost 2 bases, the J end lost 0 bases, and 5 bases lay between the germline ends. The CDR3 sequence is CASSYRYSYEQYF. The CDR3 nucleotides are TGTGCCAGCAGTTACAGGTACTCCTACGAGCAGTACTTC.